The TCR beta chain described here comes from a study of B cell selection in AIRE deficiency. Study results and caveats: Shared Treg sequences had shorter CDR3s, biased toward rearrangements with few non-templated insertions. Of 3657 shared Treg TCRbeta sequences, approximately 31% were healthy-only, just under 9.5% patient-only.

CD4+CD127+ cells were sorted as the conventional CD4 T cells. The sample holds one count of this clone. Antigen specificity is unknown. The assay was immunoSEQ multiplex PCR, and TCRdb's table has in-frame clones only and misses some. The repertoire includes under 30,000 clones, nearly 97% of them detected once, and 0.24% sits in the top ten. Germline loops: CDR1 SEHNR, CDR2 FQNEAQ (reference sequence). The CDR3 extends over 14 amino acids. The trim removed 5 bases at V and 2 bases at J, leaving 3 bases unmatched. The receptor was isolated from a human donor in good health. Sequencing was done on a sample of CD4+CD127+ conventional T cells sorted from PBMCs. V is TRBV7-9 and J is TRBJ2-5; 9 bases are shared with TRBD1. The CDR3 loop reads CASSAGTGQETQYF. CDR3 bases: TGTGCCAGCAGCGCCGGGACAGGGCAAGAGACCCAGTACTTC.